The rows below give T cell receptor beta chains drawn from one sample of a study of a mutant IDH1 vaccine in newly diagnosed glioma. Their target antigens are unknown. Method: immunoSEQ multiplex PCR; TCRdb's copy keeps in-frame clones and lacks some. The profile shows approximately 62,000 clones, 80% to 90% of them singletons. The sequencing used PBMCs, collected from a glioma patient whose treatment included an IDH1 peptide vaccine. All receptors derive from a man younger than 45 with glioma. CDR3s include the opening cysteine and the closing phenylalanine or tryptophan. The D gene is left open where the match is weak. Rows may omit the clone size; those that give it use once, few, many or a size class.

v_gene	j_gene	abundance	d_gene	CDR3nt	CDR3aa
TRBV28	TRBJ1-1	few	NA	TGTGCCAGCAGTGACGCCGCCGTGAAAGCTTTCTTT	CASSDAAVKAFF
TRBV6-6	TRBJ2-5	once	NA	TGTGCCAGCAGTTCGCACAGAGGGAGAGAGACCCAGTACTTC	CASSSHRGRETQYF
TRBV28	TRBJ1-2	once	NA	TGTGCCAGCAGCCTATACAGCTCCCGGGGGGACTATGGCTACACCTTC	CASSLYSSRGDYGYTF
TRBV6-5	TRBJ1-5	NA	NA	TGTGCCAGCCGTCCATACAGTGATAATCAGCCCCAGCATTTT	CASRPYSDNQPQHF
TRBV30	TRBJ2-5	NA	TRBD2	TGTGCCTGGAGTGGACTAGCGGGGGGGGAGTCCCAGTACTTC	CAWSGLAGGESQYF
TRBV6-5	TRBJ2-5	NA	NA	TGTGCCAGCAGTACCCCCCGCCCCCCGCTGGAGCAGTACTTC	CASSTPRPPLEQYF
TRBV15	TRBJ2-1	NA	NA	TGTGCCACCAGCAGAGATGGTAGGGACTCCTACAATGAGCAGTTCTTC	CATSRDGRDSYNEQFF
TRBV5-1	TRBJ1-2	NA	NA	TGCGCCAGCAGCTTCGATGGGCACTATGGCTACACCTTC	CASSFDGHYGYTF
TRBV6-1	TRBJ2-5	NA	NA	TGTGCCAGCAGGACCGTGGACAGCGATCGAGAGACCCAGTACTTC	CASRTVDSDRETQYF
TRBV18	TRBJ1-5	medium-sized	NA	TGTGCCAGCTCACCCGTCAGCGAGGGGAATCAGCCCCAGCATTTT	CASSPVSEGNQPQHF
TRBV29-1	TRBJ1-2	NA	NA	TGCAGCGTTGCCGACTTTAACTATGGCTACACCTTC	CSVADFNYGYTF
TRBV27	TRBJ1-4	NA	TRBD1	TGTGCCAGCAGTCAAAGACAGGGCATTTTACCTACCCTCATCATATATGAAAAACTGTTTTTT	CASSQRQGILPTLIIYEKLFF
TRBV2	TRBJ2-5	NA	TRBD2	TGTGCCAGCGTCCTAGCGGGGTCCGAGACCCAGTACTTC	CASVLAGSETQYF
TRBV27	TRBJ1-4	NA	NA	TGTGCCAGCAGTTTAGGAAGGGCGGATGCAACTAATGAAAAACTGTTTTTT	CASSLGRADATNEKLFF
TRBV19	TRBJ1-4	once	NA	TGTGCCAGTAGTGCGCCGGGACGGACTTCTTCTAATGAAAAACTGTTTTTT	CASSAPGRTSSNEKLFF
TRBV11-2	TRBJ1-1	NA	NA	TGTGCCAGCAGCCCTCGTGTTGGGGGCGCCACTGAAGCTTTCTTT	CASSPRVGGATEAFF
TRBV27	TRBJ2-2	NA	TRBD1	TGTGCCAGCAGTTACAGGGGATCGGGGGAGCTGTTTTTT	CASSYRGSGELFF
TRBV7-9	TRBJ2-5	NA	TRBD1	TGTGCCAGCAGCCCGGACAGGGGGCGGTTGGAGACCCAGTACTTC	CASSPDRGRLETQYF
TRBV27	TRBJ1-4	NA	NA	TGTGCCAGCAGTCAAGGGAGGGGGGGGACTAATGAAAAACTGTTTTTT	CASSQGRGGTNEKLFF
TRBV5-1	TRBJ1-3	once	NA	TGCGCCAGCAGCCCCTCATACATATATTTT	CASSPSYIYF
TRBV4-1	TRBJ1-1	NA	NA	TGCGCCAGCAGCCAAGATGTCATGAACACTGAAGCTTTCTTT	CASSQDVMNTEAFF